This T cell receptor (beta chain) was retrieved from a study of control samples from healthy donors and cancer patients. V was clipped by 0 bases and J by 5 bases, with 13 bases between them. The V gene's germline CDR1 is GTSNPN and CDR2 SVGIG (reference sequence). The CDR3 spans 14 residues. Assay: immunoSEQ multiplex PCR; the TCRdb copy retains only in-frame clones and omits some. The repertoire consists of around 130,000 clones, with approximately 90% occurring once and the leading ten covering 3% to 3.5%. This receptor was identified in a man aged 50-59 years in good health. The sample comprised blood. The rearrangement joins TRBV30 to TRBJ2-5; TRBD2 might be the D (6 bases). CDR3 residues: CAWSVGPGVETQYF. The CDR3 DNA reads as TGTGCCTGGAGTGTCGGGCCGGGGGTGGAGACCCAGTACTTC.